This TCR beta chain was sequenced in a study of blood T cell repertoires in COVID-19 (dated by TCRdb to 2019 to 2021). A note on the overall study: Samples from collaborators originated in the United States, Italy and Spain and spanned both the acute and convalescent phases of COVID-19. The samples were drawn from two sources: the first 160 participants of the ongoing ImmuneRACE study, and 1,000 to 1,500 subjects contributed by 6 global collaborators. Deeply sampled blood TCRbeta repertoires from subjects exposed to, actively infected with, or recovered from COVID-19 were included in the dataset. The prospective study material was composed of cDNA or gDNA derived from T cells, B-cell-depleted T cells, or PBMCs. The repertoires were released in a freely available public database intended as a resource for research on the immune response to SARS-CoV-2. A de-identified subject ID, COVID-19 status, age in years and sex were almost always included in the sample metadata. HLA class I and class II types, where available, came from metadata supplied by the sample provider rather than from assay-based typing.

A word on this clone: Its antigen has not been determined. The junction departs from the called germline gene at one end, perhaps through a read error.

Results and caveats for the whole study, not just this receptor: The amount of clinical and demographic metadata varied by source and participant and was provided uncurated.

From its cysteine to its phenylalanine, the CDR3 spans 17 amino acids. Solely the CDR3 DNA is kept, with 51 bases framed from the first base. CDR1 SGDLS and CDR2 YYNGEE were looked up in the germline V gene. TCRbeta CDR3 regions were amplified from genomic DNA using the immunoSEQ Assay, a bias-controlled multiplex PCR. Per the original workflow: Within the assay, amplification of reference gene primers was used to estimate how many nucleated cells each sample contained. Sequence reads were collapsed and filtered to measure the absolute abundance of every unique TCRbeta CDR3 rearrangement. Productive Simpson clonality was computed per sample as the square root of Simpson's diversity index over productive rearrangements. The source is immuneACCESS, and TCRdb retained only in-frame sequences with V and J called. Part of the clones is not carried over; for the studies checked, unresolved V genes explain less than half of this, and the remainder is unexplained. For V, J and clone size, that table is used; D and trimming come from the DNA. This sample is represented by fewer than 60,000 clones; more than 70% of them were singletons. The leading ten clones occupy 20% to 25% of the sample.

The collaborating institutions used their own protocols to collect whole blood in K2EDTA tubes. For TCRbeta analysis, collaborators shipped samples as frozen whole blood, isolated PBMCs, or DNA extracted from either of those sample types. Material for sequencing was peripheral blood. The chain joins TRBV9 to TRBJ2-2; the D gene is unclear. The clonotype comes from a woman older than 75 with acute or convalescent COVID-19. The nucleotide sequence reads as follows: TGTGCCGGCAGCGCCAGCCCGGGTAGGTCGGGCACCGGGGAGCTGTTTTTT. This codes for CAGSASPGRSGTGELFF.